A selection of T cell receptor beta chains follows, all from one sample in a study of metastatic and nonmetastatic thyroid tumors. TCRdb re-clonotyped the PCR reads through MiXCR. The repertoire holds 34,000 or so clones, with roughly 15% as singletons. The sample consisted of blood. These receptors were collected from a female donor with papillary thyroid cancer or a benign thyroid nodule (not recorded which). Some clones in this sample may be carry-over from other donors' samples. CDR3s include the opening cysteine and the closing phenylalanine or tryptophan. Fields, in order: J gene, V gene, clone size, D gene, CDR3 DNA, CDR3 protein. D genes are given only for firm matches. Size is omitted from some rows. Given values are once, few, many or a class for expanded clones.

>TRBJ1-6|TRBV6-4|many|TRBD1
TGTGCCAGCAGTGACGGGACAGGGGGTTCACCCCTCCACTTT
CASSDGTGGSPLHF
>TRBJ2-5|TRBV15|many|TRBD2
TGTGCCACCAGCAGAGATCAGTGGGCAGCGGGAGGCCGGGAGACCCAGTACTTC
CATSRDQWAAGGRETQYF
>TRBJ2-7|TRBV6-1|few|NA
TGTGCCAGCAAACTCCAGAAGGCCGAGCAGTACTTC
CASKLQKAEQYF
>TRBJ1-5|TRBV6-1|many|NA
TGTGCCAGCAGACCCTCGAAAGGGCAGATCAATCAGCCCCAGCATTTT
CASRPSKGQINQPQHF
>TRBJ2-5|TRBV20-1|many|TRBD2
TGCAGTGCTAGAGAACCTAGCGGGGTCCAAGAGACCCAGTACTTC
CSAREPSGVQETQYF
>TRBJ2-1|TRBV4-2|many|TRBD2
TGTGCCAGCAGCCAAGATGGGGCGGGGGGCTACAGTGAGCAGTTCTTC
CASSQDGAGGYSEQFF
>TRBJ1-1|TRBV20-1|many|TRBD1
TGCAGTGCCAACAGGGGGAGTGACTACACTGAAGCTTTCTTT
CSANRGSDYTEAFF
>TRBJ2-7|TRBV6-2/TRBV6-3|few|TRBD2
TGTGTCAGCAGTTACGGGGGGGCCGGGATTGCCTACGAGCAGTACTTC
CVSSYGGAGIAYEQYF
>TRBJ1-5|TRBV28|many|TRBD1
TGTGCCAGCAGTTCTATCACGACAGGGAGTGTGGGTCAGCCCCAGCATTTT
CASSSITTGSVGQPQHF
>TRBJ2-7|TRBV2|many|TRBD1
TGTGCCAGCAGTGGAACGGGACAGGGGATCCGCTACTACGAGCAGTACTTC
CASSGTGQGIRYYEQYF
>TRBJ2-3|TRBV28|few|NA
TGTGCCAGCAGTTTAGTCACGCCGATTACTGGCACAGATACGCAGTATTTT
CASSLVTPITGTDTQYF
>TRBJ1-5|TRBV6-1|many|TRBD1
TGTGCCAGCAACGGGAGGGGGCTCAGCAATCAGCCCCAGCATTTT
CASNGRGLSNQPQHF
>TRBJ2-3|TRBV27|many|NA
TGTGCCAGCAGTATGGGCACAGATACGCAGTATTTT
CASSMGTDTQYF
>TRBJ1-1|TRBV3-1|many|TRBD1
TGTGCCAGCAGCCAAAGCGGGACAGGTTTGGTCGGAGCTTTCTTT
CASSQSGTGLVGAFF
>TRBJ2-7|TRBV6-1|NA|NA
TGTGCCAGCAGAATAAAGGACACCTCCTACGAGCAGTACTTC
CASRIKDTSYEQYF
>TRBJ1-1|TRBV28|many|NA
TGTGCCAGCAGTTTATTAGAGACACCCTTCTATGAAGCTTTCTTT
CASSLLETPFYEAFF
>TRBJ1-5|TRBV6-6|many|NA
TGTGCCAGCAGTTACTCGGGCAGGGGCAATCAGCCCCAGCATTTT
CASSYSGRGNQPQHF
>TRBJ2-3|TRBV6-1|many|TRBD2
TGTGCCAGCAGTGATAACCCGGGACTAGCGGTCCGCACGCAGTATTTT
CASSDNPGLAVRTQYF
>TRBJ2-7|TRBV10-2|many|NA
TGCGCCAGCAGTTCCCCCCCTGGCGTCGGGTCCTACGAGCAGTACTTC
CASSSPPGVGSYEQYF
>TRBJ1-3|TRBV12-3/TRBV12-4|many|TRBD1
TGTGCCAGCGGACAGGACACGACTGGAAACACCATATATTTT
CASGQDTTGNTIYF
>TRBJ2-7|TRBV9|many|NA
TGTGCCAGCAGCCCGACTTACTCCTACGAGCAGTACTTC
CASSPTYSYEQYF
>TRBJ2-2|TRBV9|many|TRBD2
TGTGCCAGCAGCGTAGACAGCGGGGGGATCGGGTTAAACACCGGGGAGCTGTTTTTT
CASSVDSGGIGLNTGELFF
>TRBJ2-2|TRBV6-1|few|NA
TGTTCCAGCAGATTTGCCATCGGGATCGGGACCGGGGAGCTGTTTTTT
CSSRFAIGIGTGELFF
>TRBJ1-2|TRBV4-1|many|NA
TGCGCCAGCAGCTCACCGGGGGCGAGAGGCTACACCTTC
CASSSPGARGYTF
>TRBJ1-2|TRBV28|many|TRBD1
TGTGCCAGCAGTTTTTACACAGGGGGCGCTAGTGGCTACACCTTC
CASSFYTGGASGYTF
>TRBJ1-3|TRBV2|many|NA
TGTGCCAGCAGGAATACAGGGTCTGGAAACACCATATATTTT
CASRNTGSGNTIYF
>TRBJ2-7|TRBV27|NA|NA
TGTGCCAGCAGTAGCATGGAGCAGTACTTC
CASSSMEQYF
>TRBJ2-1|TRBV2|many|TRBD1
TGTGCCAGCAGACAAACAGGGGTTGAGCAGTTCTTC
CASRQTGVEQFF
>TRBJ2-1|TRBV6-4|NA|NA
TGTGCCAGCAGCCCGAGCGGGCAACTCTCCTACAATGAGCAGTTCTTC
CASSPSGQLSYNEQFF
>TRBJ1-5|TRBV5-1|many|NA
TGCGCCAGCAGCTTGGGGCAGGCAGATCAGCCCCAGCATTTT
CASSLGQADQPQHF
>TRBJ2-5|TRBV20-1|many|NA
TGCAGTGCTAGAGTAAAAGAATTTGAGACCCAGTACTTC
CSARVKEFETQYF
>TRBJ1-2|TRBV7-2|NA|NA
TGTGCCAGCAGCTTGGATGGGTCGGTGGACTATGGCTACACCTTC
CASSLDGSVDYGYTF
>TRBJ1-1|TRBV2|many|NA
TGTGCCAGCAGGGGATACCATGAAGCTTTCTTT
CASRGYHEAFF
>TRBJ2-7|TRBV28|NA|NA
TGTGCCAGCAGTTTGATCGAGGGATCTCTCGAGCAGTACTTC
CASSLIEGSLEQYF
>TRBJ2-1|TRBV11-1|many|NA
TGTGCCAGCAGCTCCCTGGGGGATAGCGGACTCTACAATGAGCAGTTCTTC
CASSSLGDSGLYNEQFF
>TRBJ2-2|TRBV6-2/TRBV6-3|NA|NA
TGTGCCACCCCCTCCCGGTCCGGGAACACCGGGGATCTGTTTTTT
CATPSRSGNTGDLFF
>TRBJ2-1|TRBV20-1|many|NA
TGCAGTGCTAGAGAGGGGTCGCGGGACGGTGAGCAGTTCTTC
CSAREGSRDGEQFF
>TRBJ1-2|TRBV29-1|many|NA
TGCAGCGTGAGTAGTCTCCGCTCTGGCTACACCTTC
CSVSSLRSGYTF
>TRBJ2-1|TRBV5-1|many|TRBD1
TGCGCCAGCAGCCGCGGGGACAGGGAGTGGAATGAGCAGTTCTTC
CASSRGDREWNEQFF
>TRBJ2-2|TRBV20-1|many|NA
TGCAGTGCTCCGGGCACCACCGGGGAGCTGTTTTTT
CSAPGTTGELFF
>TRBJ2-5|TRBV2|many|TRBD1
TGTGCCAACAAGACAGGGGGGAAAGAGACCCAGTACTTC
CANKTGGKETQYF
>TRBJ1-2|TRBV5-1|medium-sized|NA
TGCGCCAGCAGCTTCGCAACGGAGGATGGCTACACCTTC
CASSFATEDGYTF
>TRBJ1-5|TRBV4-1|NA|NA
TGCGCCAGCAGCCAAGATGCCGGGCATCCGCAGCATTTT
CASSQDAGHPQHF
>TRBJ2-7|TRBV7-8|many|NA
TGTGCCAGCAGCTTAGAGGGACCAGGACGCGAGCAGTACTTC
CASSLEGPGREQYF
>TRBJ2-7|TRBV25-1|few|NA
TGTGCCAGCATCCGAACTCAGGGGCCCTATGAGCAGTACTTC
CASIRTQGPYEQYF
>TRBJ2-7|TRBV2|medium-sized|NA
TGTGCCAGCAGCCCGGACATCTACGAGCAGTACTTC
CASSPDIYEQYF
>TRBJ2-2|TRBV27|many|NA
TGTGCCAGCAGTTTTGCAGGGCGCCCGAACACCGGGGAGCTGTTTTTT
CASSFAGRPNTGELFF
>TRBJ2-1|TRBV20-1|once|TRBD2
TGCAGTGCTACTCGCCCCTCAGCGGGAGGGCCGAGATGTGAGCAGTTCTTC
CSATRPSAGGPRCEQFF
>TRBJ2-7|TRBV20-1|medium-sized|TRBD1
TGCAGTGCTAGTCAGACCGGGACAGCCTACGAGCAGTACTTC
CSASQTGTAYEQYF